The following is a TCR beta chain sequence with its context. Sequenced by immunoSEQ multiplex PCR; TCRdb stores in-frame clones only, minus some. This table has 40,000 or so clones, 92% appearing once. This entry is derived from a study of T cell changes during pregnancy in multiple sclerosis. Germline V lookup: CDR1 ENHRY, CDR2 SYGVKD. The CDR3 runs to 13 residues. V gave up 6 bases and J gave up 4 bases; unmatched junction bases: 4. Sequencing used CD8+ T cells from peripheral blood mononuclear cells, obtained before pregnancy. The chain combines TRBV10-3 with TRBJ2-7; 9 bases map to TRBD1. The receptor's source is a female donor with multiple sclerosis, enrolled in a pregnancy study. The CDR3 loop reads CAIRLGQGYEQYF. CDR3 sequence (DNA): TGTGCCATCAGGCTCGGACAGGGGTACGAGCAGTACTTC.